These 30 T cell receptor beta chains were all obtained from the same sample, sequenced in a study of T cells in Graves' hyperthyroidism and ophthalmopathy. RNA transcripts served as the template for amplifying TCR beta CDR3 regions. Using the HTBI primer set, a first-round RT-PCR was run on the TCR CDR3. TCRdb reprocessed the multiplex PCR reads via MiXCR and lists one record per CDR3 protein. The sample lists some 570,000 distinct CDR3 sequences, 13% to 15% occurring once. What was sequenced was blood. Receptor source: a woman younger than 30 with Graves' ophthalmopathy.

This clonotype was detected many times. The gene calls are TRBV30 and TRBJ2-7, with D possibly matching TRBD1 (6 bases). Germline assignment: CDR1 GTSNPN and CDR2 SVGIG (reference sequence). CDR3 size: 12 residues. V dropped 2 bases and J dropped 6 bases, with 11 bases sitting between them. The chain's CDR3 is CAWSTGSSEQYF. CDR3 bases: TGTGCCTGGAGTACAGGGAGTAGCGAGCAGTACTTC.

This clonotype was observed at least ten times. The chain employs TRBV20-1 and TRBJ2-1; the match to TRBD2 covers 9 bases. The CDR3 length is 19 residues. Losses at the gene ends were 1 base for V and 0 bases for J; bases not matched to a gene: 13. Germline V gene lookup returns CDR1 DFQATT and CDR2 SNEGSKA (reference sequence). The CDR3 DNA reads TGCAGTGCTAGAGCCGTAGGAGGACTAGCGACTAGCTCCTACAATGAGCAGTTCTTC. This sequence encodes CSARAVGGLATSSYNEQFF.

This clonotype occurred once. This sequence joins TRBV4-1 and TRBJ2-1, with 8 bases aligning to TRBD2. The DNA end is a closer match to TRBJ2-7, so the J assignment may be wrong. The germline V gene has CDR1 MGHRA and CDR2 YSYEKL. CDR3 length: 16 amino acids. Here the CDR3 reads CASSQAALADYNEQYF. The CDR3 coding sequence is TGCGCCAGCAGCCAAGCAGCACTAGCGGATTACAATGAGCAGTACTTC.

There are a few counts of this clonotype. The chain combines TRBV18 with TRBJ1-5; TRBD1 matches 7 bases. CDR1 and CDR2 (germline): KGHSH, LQKENI. This CDR3 spans 15 amino acids. J gave up 4 bases and V 6 bases, and 9 bases lay outside the gene matches. This CDR3 is CASSTTGSGNQPQHF. CDR3 sequence (DNA): TGTGCCAGCTCCACGACAGGGTCGGGGAATCAGCCCCAGCATTTT.

Only a few counts were recorded for this clonotype. Being one base from a much bigger clone, this may be a read error. J is TRBJ2-7 and V is TRBV6-2 or TRBV6-3; 7 bases fit TRBD2. CDR1 is MNHEY, CDR2 SVGEGT, per germline. This CDR3 comprises 14 residues. The DNA for the CDR3 is TGTACCAGCAGTTACTCGGGGGGACTCTACGAGCAGTACTTC. Its protein product is CTSSYSGGLYEQYF.

In regard to this clonotype: A read error is likely here: a far larger clone is one base away. The CDR3 loop is CASSIKGSNQPQHF. In nucleotides, the CDR3 is TGTGCCAGTAGTATAAAGGGAAGCAATCAGCCCCAGCATTTT. V is TRBV19 and J is TRBJ1-5; D unresolved. Looked up from germline, CDR1 is LNHDA and CDR2 is SQIVND (reference sequence). The CDR3 runs to 14 residues. Between the trimmed V and J ends, which lost 2 bases and 1 base, there was a span of 6 bases. Full variable domain (remainder filled in from reference TRBV19 and TRBJ1-5): DGGITQSPKYLFRKEGQNVTLSCEQNLNHDAMYWYRQDPGQGLRLIYYSQIVNDFQKGDIAEGYSVSREKKESFPLTVTSAQKNPTAFYLCASSIKGSNQPQHFGDGTRLSIL.

The J gene is TRBJ1-5, the V gene TRBV7-9, with D possibly matching TRBD1 (6 bases). The CDR3 spans 14 residues. The ends were cut back, 1 base at V and 5 bases at J, with 9 bases in the middle. From germline, CDR1 is SEHNR and CDR2 FQNEAQ (reference sequence). The CDR3 reads CASSLVGADQPQHF. The CDR3 nucleotides are TGTGCCAGCAGCTTAGTGGGGGCGGATCAGCCCCAGCATTTT. The full variable domain, in which reference TRBV7-9 and TRBJ1-5 provide the parts outside the CDR3, is DTGVSQNPRHKITKRGQNVTFRCDPISEHNRLYWYRQTLGQGPEFLTYFQNEAQLEKSRLLSDRFSAERPKGSFSTLEIQRTEQGDSAMYLCASSLVGADQPQHFGDGTRLSIL.

On this clonotype itself: A much bigger clone sits one base away, suggesting this may be a read error. The chain is built from TRBV7-8 and TRBJ2-1; 8 bases map to TRBD1. This CDR3 has 17 amino acids. Germline loops: CDR1 SGHVS, CDR2 FQNEAQ. The V segment lost 4 bases and the J segment 5 bases; nucleotides outside the gene matches: 13. CDR3 loop: CASSYTNRDRTNNEQFF. In nucleotides, the CDR3 is TGTGCCAGCAGCTATACTAACCGGGACAGGACGAACAATGAGCAGTTCTTC.

This clonotype was picked up many times. V usage is TRBV13 and J usage is TRBJ2-7, with D perhaps given as TRBD1 or TRBD2 (6 bases each). V was clipped by 1 base and J by 2 bases, with 15 bases between them. This CDR3 comprises 16 residues. CDR1 is PRHDT and CDR2 is FYEKMQ in the germline V gene (reference sequence). This CDR3 is CASSLVPGAGAYEQYF. The CDR3 region has the DNA TGTGCCAGCAGCTTAGTGCCGGGGGCTGGGGCCTACGAGCAGTACTTC.

Many counts were recorded for this clonotype. The chain uses TRBV24-1 and TRBJ1-5; possible D gene TRBD1, 5 bases. Germline loops: CDR1 KGHDR, CDR2 SFDVKD. V was cut by 5 bases and J by 3 bases, with 10 bases left in between. The length of the CDR3 is 14 residues. CDR3 loop: CATSAPGPNQPQHF. In nucleotides, the CDR3 is TGTGCCACCAGTGCCCCAGGGCCCAATCAGCCCCAGCATTTT.

In its sample, this clonotype was seen many times. This sequence joins TRBV4-2 and TRBJ2-5, with 7 bases matching TRBD1. With 3 bases clipped from V and 1 base from J, the junction kept 5 bases outside the gene matches. Germline CDR1 LGHNA, CDR2 YNFKEQ. There are 15 residues in the CDR3. DNA of the CDR3: TGTGCCAGCAGCCACCCCGGGACAGTCCAAGAGACCCAGTACTTC. It codes for CASSHPGTVQETQYF.

The V gene is TRBV6-6, the J gene TRBJ1-1; no definite D call. The CDR3 sequence is 15 residues long. Trimming pared 2 bases from V and 2 bases from J, leaving 12 bases between. Germline loops: CDR1 MNHNY, CDR2 SVGAGI (reference sequence). CDR3 in DNA: TGTGCCAGCAGTTACGTTAGTGGGCACAACACTGAAGCTTTCTTT. It encodes CASSYVSGHNTEAFF.

The CDR3 sequence: CASSPTGGRNTGELFF. The CDR3 DNA reads TGTGCCAGCAGTCCTACCGGAGGGCGTAACACCGGGGAGCTGTTTTTT. The rearrangement joins TRBV5-6 to TRBJ2-2, with D maybe TRBD2 (6 bases). This CDR3 is built from 16 residues. The V end was cut by 5 bases, the J end by 2 bases, with 16 bases between. The germline CDR1 and CDR2 sequences are SGHDT and YYEEEE.

This clonotype was recorded many times. The V call is TRBV30, the J call TRBJ1-5; 7 nucleotides match TRBD1. CDR3 length equals 14 residues. V shed 0 bases, J shed 6 bases, and the junction held 5 bases outside the gene matches. The germline gives CDR1 GTSNPN, CDR2 SVGIG (reference sequence). The CDR3 bases are TGTGCCTGGAGTGTCACAGGGGTAGGTCAGCCCCAGCATTTT. It translates to CAWSVTGVGQPQHF.

This clonotype was observed many times. V gene TRBV20-1 combines with J gene TRBJ2-7; D remains unclear. This CDR3 comprises 14 residues. Germline loops: CDR1 DFQATT, CDR2 SNEGSKA (reference sequence). The ends were cut back, 6 bases at V and 2 bases at J, with 17 bases in the middle. The CDR3 DNA reads TGCAGTGCAACACCCCTAGATTCTGCCTACGAGCAGTACTTC. Translating it yields CSATPLDSAYEQYF.

This clonotype came up many times. The rearrangement uses TRBV6-5 and TRBJ1-1; 8 bases align to TRBD1. V dropped 0 bases and J dropped 12; count of bases not matched to a gene: 6. The CDR3 length is 13 residues. CDR1 and CDR2 (germline): MNHEY, SVGAGI. CDR3 nucleotides: TGTGCCAGCAGTTACTCCACAGGGGGAGGCTCTTTCTTT. This codes for CASSYSTGGGSFF.

The chain couples TRBV19 to TRBJ2-7; a weak D match, TRBD2 (6 bases). In germline, CDR1 is LNHDA, CDR2 SQIVND (reference sequence). This CDR3 is 15 amino acids long. V lost 3 bases and J lost 0, with 12 bases in between. The CDR3 loop reads CASSMGGGSSYEQYF. The CDR3 bases are TGTGCCAGTAGTATGGGAGGCGGGTCCTCCTACGAGCAGTACTTC.

There are many counts of this clonotype. The chain joins TRBV2 to TRBJ1-5; the D is unclear. Germline assignment: CDR1 SNHLY and CDR2 FYNNEI. V was pared by 4 bases and J by 6 bases, with 19 bases between. The CDR3 covers 16 residues. In DNA form, the CDR3 reads TGTGCCAGCAGTGTCCACCCGTTCGCGGGCGGTCAGCCCCAGCATTTT. This encodes CASSVHPFAGGQPQHF.

This rearrangement joins TRBV5-6 to TRBJ1-1; D is undetermined. Germline CDR1 SGHDT, CDR2 YYEEEE. Between the trimmed V and J ends, which lost 3 bases and 6 bases, there was a span of 15 bases. CDR3 length equals 14 residues. The CDR3 sequence: CASSWSSDRAEAFF. The CDR3 DNA reads as TGTGCCAGCAGCTGGTCCAGTGACCGGGCTGAAGCTTTCTTT.

This sequence joins TRBV11-1 and TRBJ2-1; 14 positions agree with TRBD2. Germline values: CDR1 SGHAT, CDR2 FQDESV (reference sequence). The length of the CDR3 is 15 residues. Trimming cost V 8 bases and J 9 bases; bases outside gene matches: 9. The CDR3 sequence is CASGPGLAGEGEQFF. The CDR3 coding sequence is TGTGCCAGCGGTCCGGGACTAGCGGGAGAGGGTGAGCAGTTCTTC.

The rearrangement uses TRBV6-1 and TRBJ1-2; TRBD1 aligns across 9 bases. CDR1 is MNHNS, CDR2 SASEGT, per germline. V was clipped by 5 bases and J by 8 bases; unmatched bases: 12. The CDR3 extends over 15 amino acids. The CDR3 coding sequence is TGTGCCAGCAGTTATTTAACAGGGGGCGGTGGGGGCTACACCTTC. It codes for CASSYLTGGGGGYTF.

This clonotype appeared a few times. The chain links TRBV7-2 to TRBJ1-2, with 11 bases identical to TRBD1. Trimming cost V 2 bases and J 7 bases; bases outside gene matches: 15. Germline CDR1 is SGHTA and CDR2 is FQGNSA. The CDR3 spans 18 residues. The CDR3 DNA reads as TGTGCCAGCAGCTTATTCAACTCGGGGACAGGGGGGGCCGGTGGCTACACCTTC. Translated, it gives CASSLFNSGTGGAGGYTF. Full variable domain (rest looked up from reference TRBV7-2 and TRBJ1-2): GAGVSQSPSNKVTEKGKDVELRCDPISGHTALYWYRQSLGQGLEFLIYFQGNSAPDKSGLPSDRFSAERTGGSVSTLTIQRTQQEDSAVYLCASSLFNSGTGGAGGYTFGSGTRLTVV.

This clonotype was picked up many times. CDR3 bases: TGTGCCAGCCAGGGGCAGGGAGGCTATCTTGAAGCTTTCTTT. It yields the protein CASQGQGGYLEAFF. The chain uses TRBV5-5 and TRBJ1-1; maybe TRBD1 (6 bases). V gave up 7 bases and J gave up 7 bases, with 20 bases separating them. The CDR3 runs to 14 residues. CDR1 and CDR2 (germline): SGHKS, YYEKEE (reference sequence).

This clonotype was observed a few times. CDR3 sequence (DNA): TGCAGTGCTAGACCGAAGACAGGGCACTCTTTATACGAGCAGTACTTC. Translation: CSARPKTGHSLYEQYF. The J gene is TRBJ2-7, the V gene TRBV20-1, with TRBD1 identical over 7 bases. Germline CDR1 reads DFQATT; CDR2 reads SNEGSKA (reference sequence). Losses at the gene ends were 2 bases for V and 4 bases for J; bases not matched to a gene: 14. The CDR3 is made up of 16 amino acids.

This clonotype was counted ten times or more. For the CDR3, the DNA is TGTGCCAGCAGCTCGGAACTAGAGGCTCAAGAGACCCAGTACTTC. Residues: CASSSELEAQETQYF. The chain recombines TRBV7-9 with TRBJ2-5, with a possible D match to TRBD2 (5 bases). Germline lookup yields CDR1 SEHNR and CDR2 FQNEAQ (reference sequence). The length of the CDR3 is 15 residues. Trimming left V 4 bases short and J 2 bases short, with 14 bases between. Complete variable domain (other parts from reference TRBV7-9 and TRBJ2-5): DTGVSQNPRHKITKRGQNVTFRCDPISEHNRLYWYRQTLGQGPEFLTYFQNEAQLEKSRLLSDRFSAERPKGSFSTLEIQRTEQGDSAMYLCASSSELEAQETQYFGPGTRLLVL.

The V call is TRBV27, the J call TRBJ1-5; 8 bases agree with TRBD1. This CDR3 region has 17 residues. CDR1 and CDR2 from the germline V gene are MNHEY and SMNVEV (reference sequence). Unmatched junction bases numbered 12, after V lost 5 bases and J lost 3 bases. CDR3 loop: CASSRLPDRANNQPQHF. The CDR3 DNA reads TGTGCCAGCAGTCGACTCCCGGACAGGGCTAACAATCAGCCCCAGCATTTT.

At least ten counts were recorded for this clonotype. V is TRBV20-1 and J is TRBJ2-7; the match to TRBD2 covers 9 bases. The junction had 7 bases not matched to a gene; V was cut back by 1 base and J by 6 bases. The germline CDR1 and CDR2 sequences are DFQATT and SNEGSKA (reference sequence). The CDR3 contains 14 residues. The CDR3 loop is CSARVSGSIGEQYF. The CDR3 DNA reads as TGCAGTGCTAGAGTTAGCGGGAGTATCGGCGAGCAGTACTTC.

Many counts were recorded for this clonotype. This chain joins TRBV7-9 and TRBJ2-7; possible D gene TRBD1, 6 bases. Trimming removed 1 base from V and 2 bases from J, with 12 bases in between. Germline V gene lookup returns CDR1 SEHNR and CDR2 FQNEAQ (reference sequence). The CDR3 sequence is 15 residues long. CDR3 amino acids: CASSLVEGDTYEQYF. As DNA, the CDR3 is TGTGCCAGCAGCTTAGTCGAGGGGGACACCTACGAGCAGTACTTC. The full variable domain, in which reference TRBV7-9 and TRBJ2-7 provide the parts outside the CDR3, is DTGVSQNPRHKITKRGQNVTFRCDPISEHNRLYWYRQTLGQGPEFLTYFQNEAQLEKSRLLSDRFSAERPKGSFSTLEIQRTEQGDSAMYLCASSLVEGDTYEQYFGPGTRLTVT.

This clonotype turned up a few times. The chain links TRBV6-4 to TRBJ2-2, with 7 bases fitting TRBD1. The CDR3 is made up of 19 amino acids. With 0 bases clipped from V and 4 bases from J, the junction kept 14 bases outside the gene matches. Germline V lookup: CDR1 MRHNA, CDR2 SNTAGT. CDR3 sequence (DNA): TGTGCCAGCAGTGACTCTTTTGGGGGTCGGACAGGAGGCACCGGGGAGCTGTTTTTT. Translating it yields CASSDSFGGRTGGTGELFF.

This clonotype was recorded a few times. This chain links TRBV6-6 with TRBJ1-6; 10 bases map to TRBD1. The CDR3 is 18 residues long. The germline V gene encodes CDR1 MNHNY and CDR2 SVGAGI (reference sequence). Trimming removed 2 bases from V and 0 bases from J; junction bases left unmatched: 4. The CDR3 sequence is CASSYRGQGRSYNSPLHF. CDR3 nucleotides: TGTGCCAGCAGTTACAGGGGACAGGGGCGCTCCTATAATTCACCCCTCCACTTT.